The 30 T cell receptor beta chains in this list originate from one sample, sequenced in a study of neurological immune-mediated disorders. Time point specified: longitudinal time-point 2. TCRdb recomputed calls from the 5' RACE reads with MiXCR, one row per CDR3 protein. The data contain about 80,000 distinct CDR3 sequences, about 5% of them singletons. The sample was PBMCs. These receptors were collected from a woman aged 55-69 years with multiple sclerosis.

In this sample, this clonotype turned up a few times. Mismatch with germline at one junction end may stem from a read error. The chain recombines TRBV20-1 with TRBJ2-7; D unclear. Germline V lookup: CDR1 DFQATT, CDR2 SNEGSKA (reference sequence). This CDR3 spans 13 amino acids. CDR3 nucleotide sequence: TGCAGTGCTAGAGATCCCTATTCCTACGAGCAGAACTTC. Its translation is CSARDPYSYEQNF.

This clonotype was picked up a small number of times. The genes are TRBV5-1 and TRBJ1-6; D possibly corresponds to TRBD1 (5 bases). Germline CDR1 is SGHRS and CDR2 is YFSETQ. This CDR3 spans 16 amino acids. V lost 3 bases and J lost 5, with 15 bases in between. CDR3 protein: CASSYGSGRDNSPLHF. As DNA, the CDR3 is TGCGCCAGCAGCTATGGGAGTGGCAGGGATAATTCACCCCTCCACTTT.

This clonotype was counted ten times or more. In nucleotides, the CDR3 is TGCGCCAGCAGCTTGGCCCCGGGAGACAATGAGCAGTTCTTC. Its translation: CASSLAPGDNEQFF. The chain joins TRBV5-1 to TRBJ2-1; possible D gene TRBD2, 6 bases. Trimming left V 0 bases short and J 5 bases short, with 9 bases between. The CDR3 loop spans 14 amino acids. CDR1 SGHRS and CDR2 YFSETQ come from the germline V gene. Supplemented by reference TRBV5-1 and TRBJ2-1, the full variable domain reads KAGVTQTPRYLIKTRGQQVTLSCSPISGHRSVSWYQQTPGQGLQFLFEYFSETQRNKGNFPGRFSGRQFSNSRSEMNVSTLELGDSALYLCASSLAPGDNEQFFGPGTRLTVL.

There are many counts of this clonotype. This CDR3 is CSASATSGGTDTQYF. In nucleotides, the CDR3 is TGCAGTGCTAGTGCCACTAGCGGGGGCACAGATACGCAGTATTTT. The V gene is TRBV20-1, the J gene TRBJ2-3; the match to TRBD2 covers 10 bases. The length of the CDR3 is 15 residues. Looked up from germline, CDR1 is DFQATT and CDR2 is SNEGSKA (reference sequence). V lost 3 bases to trimming and J lost 1 base; unmatched junction nucleotides: 4.

This clonotype showed up many times. The gene calls are TRBV11-2 and TRBJ2-2, with D possibly TRBD2 on 6 matching bases. V lost 5 bases to trimming and J lost 4 bases, with 14 bases between them. The germline V gene encodes CDR1 SGHAT and CDR2 FQNNGV. This CDR3 is 15 amino acids long. CDR3 protein: CASSLIGGATGELFF. The CDR3 DNA sequence: TGTGCCAGCAGCCTGATTGGAGGGGCCACCGGGGAGCTGTTTTTT.

This clonotype was seen at least ten times. This chain uses TRBV7-6 with TRBJ2-5, with TRBD1 matching 10 bases. The V and J ends lost 4 bases and 2 bases, in that order; junction bases with no gene match: 7. Germline V gives CDR1 SGHVS, CDR2 FNYEAQ. This CDR3 region has 16 residues. The CDR3 DNA is TGTGCCAGCAGCTCGACAGGGGGCCATAATCAAGAGACCCAGTACTTC. Its protein product is CASSSTGGHNQETQYF.

This clonotype came up many times. The J gene is TRBJ2-7, the V gene TRBV28; 8 positions agree with TRBD1. From germline, CDR1 is MDHEN and CDR2 SYDVKM. The V and J ends lost 2 bases and 4 bases, in that order; junction bases with no gene match: 4. This CDR3 spans 14 amino acids. The CDR3 sequence: CASSLGTGVYEQYF. CDR3 DNA sequence: TGTGCCAGCAGTTTAGGGACAGGAGTTTACGAGCAGTACTTC.

Ten or more counts support this clonotype. This chain connects TRBV5-1 to TRBJ2-7, with D tentatively TRBD2 (5 bases). The V end lost 5 bases, the J end lost 4 bases, and 13 bases lay between the germline ends. CDR1 is SGHRS and CDR2 is YFSETQ in the germline V gene. The CDR3 totals 13 residues. This chain's CDR3 is CASRNERGYEQYF. The CDR3 nucleotides read TGCGCCAGCAGAAATGAAAGAGGGTACGAGCAGTACTTC. The full variable domain, rest sourced from reference TRBV5-1 and TRBJ2-7, is KAGVTQTPRYLIKTRGQQVTLSCSPISGHRSVSWYQQTPGQGLQFLFEYFSETQRNKGNFPGRFSGRQFSNSRSEMNVSTLELGDSALYLCASRNERGYEQYFGPGTRLTVT.

This clonotype was counted a few times. This sequence joins TRBV5-1 and TRBJ1-6, with 9 bases fitting TRBD1. CDR3 size: 16 residues. V dropped 0 bases and J dropped 7; count of bases not matched to a gene: 5. Germline-derived CDR1 and CDR2 are SGHRS and YFSETQ. CDR3 sequence: CASSLGGQGSNSPLHF. The CDR3 DNA follows: TGCGCCAGCAGCTTGGGAGGACAGGGGTCGAATTCACCCCTCCACTTT.

This clonotype showed up many times. This sequence joins TRBV5-5 and TRBJ2-1, with D tentatively TRBD1 (5 bases). Trimming shortened V by 6 bases and J by 8 bases, and 9 bases separated the two germline ends. The CDR3 length is 11 residues. Germline-derived CDR1 and CDR2 are SGHKS and YYEKEE (reference sequence). CDR3 bases: TGTGCCAGCATCAGGGATCATGAGCAGTTCTTC. Residues: CASIRDHEQFF.

This clonotype was seen at least ten times. This chain uses TRBV12-3 or TRBV12-4 with TRBJ1-4; D is uncertain. Trimming took off 1 base at V and 2 bases at J, with 11 bases between the two ends. This CDR3 region has 16 residues. CDR3 region: CASSLEGAITNEKLFF. As DNA, the CDR3 is TGTGCCAGCAGTTTAGAGGGAGCAATCACTAATGAAAAACTGTTTTTT.

This clonotype was picked up many times. The rearrangement joins TRBV20-1 to TRBJ2-1; the match to TRBD2 covers 12 bases. The CDR3 has 15 residues. Trimming at V came to 0 bases and at J to 7 bases, leaving 4 bases not matched to a gene. The germline V gene encodes CDR1 DFQATT and CDR2 SNEGSKA (reference sequence). As DNA, the CDR3 is TGCAGTGCTAGAGACCTAGCGGGGGGGCCGAATGAGCAGTTCTTC. Translating gives CSARDLAGGPNEQFF.

This clonotype was picked up many times. Germline is not matched at one junction end, which may reflect a read error. The genes are TRBV7-9 and TRBJ2-5; D may be TRBD2 (6 bases). Germline V gene sequence: CDR1 SEHNR, CDR2 FQNEAQ (reference sequence). This CDR3 is 14 amino acids long. The CDR3 here is CASSLAALEETQYF. DNA of the CDR3: TGTGCCAGCAGTTTAGCGGCGTTAGAAGAGACCCAGTACTTC.

This clonotype was observed at least ten times. The chain employs TRBV6-5 and TRBJ2-7, with 10 nucleotides matching TRBD1. The V segment lost 6 bases and the J segment 6 bases; nucleotides outside the gene matches: 5. CDR1 and CDR2 from the germline V gene are MNHEY and SVGAGI. The CDR3 length is 13 residues. In nucleotides, the CDR3 is TGTGCCAGCAGCCGACAGGGGGCTGGCGAGCAGTACTTC. Its protein product is CASSRQGAGEQYF.

This clonotype was seen at least ten times. The rearrangement uses TRBV4-1 and TRBJ2-5, with 13 bases aligning to TRBD2. With V trimmed by 1 base and J by 2 bases, 4 bases remained unmatched. CDR1 MGHRA and CDR2 YSYEKL come from the germline V gene. This CDR3 spans 17 amino acids. This CDR3 reads CASSQGLAGGYQETQYF. The CDR3 DNA is TGCGCCAGCAGCCAAGGACTAGCGGGGGGATATCAAGAGACCCAGTACTTC.

The sample holds many counts of this clonotype. The V and J genes are TRBV3-1 and TRBJ2-1; TRBD2 matches 10 bases. The CDR3 is made up of 20 amino acids. From germline, CDR1 is LGHDT and CDR2 YNNKEL (reference sequence). V shed 4 bases and J 0 bases; nucleotides not matched to a gene: 15. As DNA, the CDR3 is TGTGCCAGCAGCCTCGCGCCTAGCGGGGGACAACGACCCTCCTACAATGAGCAGTTCTTC. Translating gives CASSLAPSGGQRPSYNEQFF.

The table lists this clonotype with many counts. The rearrangement joins TRBV7-9 to TRBJ1-1; unclear D gene. Germline-derived CDR1 and CDR2 are SEHNR and FQNEAQ (reference sequence). Between the trimmed V and J ends, which lost 2 bases and 6 bases, there was a span of 16 bases. CDR3 length: 15 amino acids. CDR3 DNA sequence: TGTGCCAGCAGCTTACTCGGCCAGATAGCAGCTGAAGCTTTCTTT. It encodes CASSLLGQIAAEAFF.

This clonotype was picked up many times. The chain uses TRBV7-2 and TRBJ2-1; D gene unclear. The CDR3 sequence is 13 residues long. Germline V lookup: CDR1 SGHTA, CDR2 FQGNSA. V was trimmed by 6 bases and J by 6 bases, leaving 12 bases between them. The CDR3 region is CASRRQIANEQFF. The CDR3, as DNA: TGTGCCAGCAGGCGGCAGATCGCCAATGAGCAGTTCTTC.

In this sample, this clonotype turned up many times. J is TRBJ2-3 and V is TRBV7-2; TRBD2 matches 8 bases. V was clipped by 3 bases and J by 1 base; unmatched bases: 3. The CDR3 is 15 amino acids. The V gene's germline CDR1 is SGHTA and CDR2 FQGNSA. This CDR3 reads CASSLSGGRTDTQYF. The CDR3 DNA reads as TGTGCCAGCAGCTTGAGCGGGGGCCGCACAGATACGCAGTATTTT.

This clonotype was seen at least ten times. The chain links TRBV5-1 to TRBJ1-1; D is unresolved. This CDR3 spans 15 amino acids. Trimming pared 1 base from V and 0 bases from J, leaving 10 bases between. Germline V gene data show CDR1 as SGHRS and CDR2 as YFSETQ. The CDR3 reads CASSLLPGLNTEAFF. Here the CDR3 DNA reads TGCGCCAGCAGCTTGTTACCGGGGTTGAACACTGAAGCTTTCTTT.

The sample holds a few counts of this clonotype. The chain carries TRBV20-1 and TRBJ2-3, with 7 bases identical to TRBD2. The CDR3 consists of 14 residues. Germline V gene data show CDR1 as DFQATT and CDR2 as SNEGSKA (reference sequence). Unmatched junction bases numbered 9, after V lost 5 bases and J lost 4 bases. CDR3 residues: CSAPRAGFPDTQYF. Here the CDR3 DNA reads TGCAGTGCTCCCAGAGCGGGGTTCCCAGATACGCAGTATTTT.

The V call is TRBV20-1, the J call TRBJ1-2; 7 bases are a match to TRBD1. The CDR3 is 12 amino acids. J lost 6 bases, V lost 7 bases, and 8 bases had no gene match. Per germline, CDR1 DFQATT and CDR2 SNEGSKA (reference sequence). The CDR3 DNA sequence: TGCAGTGATACGGACAGGATGAATGGCTACACCTTC. This sequence encodes CSDTDRMNGYTF.

This clonotype has ten or more counts. V usage is TRBV5-5 and J usage is TRBJ2-5; 7 nucleotides align to TRBD2. The germline gives CDR1 SGHKS, CDR2 YYEKEE (reference sequence). The CDR3 has 14 residues. V lost 5 bases and J lost 5; bases outside the gene matches: 9. The CDR3 sequence: CASSLRGSGETQYF. The DNA for the CDR3 is TGTGCCAGCAGTTTGCGGGGTAGCGGGGAGACCCAGTACTTC.

At least ten counts were recorded for this clonotype. The chain joins TRBV12-3 or TRBV12-4 to TRBJ1-2, with 8 nucleotides matching TRBD1. The CDR3 runs 17 residues. Trimming at V came to 0 bases and at J to 6 bases, leaving 12 bases not matched to a gene. The chain's CDR3 is CASSLADRGPLWDGYTF. The CDR3 region has the DNA TGTGCCAGCAGTTTAGCAGACAGGGGCCCCCTTTGGGATGGCTACACCTTC.

This clonotype has a count of ten or more. The CDR3 sequence is CASSLAGVGVSTDTQYF. Here the CDR3 DNA reads TGTGCCAGCAGTTTAGCTGGCGTGGGAGTTAGCACAGATACGCAGTATTTT. The chain recombines TRBV28 with TRBJ2-3; TRBD2 might be the D (5 bases). This CDR3 spans 17 amino acids. V was pared by 2 bases and J by 0 bases, with 15 bases between. Germline V CDR1 and CDR2: MDHEN, SYDVKM. The entire variable domain, with the rest obtained from reference TRBV28 and TRBJ2-3, is as follows: DVKVTQSSRYLVKRTGEKVFLECVQDMDHENMFWYRQDPGLGLRLIYFSYDVKMKEKGDIPEGYSVSREKKERFSLILESASTNQTSMYLCASSLAGVGVSTDTQYFGPGTRLTVL.

This clonotype occurred many times. The J gene is TRBJ1-1, the V gene TRBV10-1; TRBD1 is a possible D gene (6 bases). Germline V gene data show CDR1 as WNHNN and CDR2 as SYGVQD (reference sequence). Trimming shortened V by 4 bases and J by 5 bases, and 17 bases separated the two germline ends. CDR3 size: 15 residues. This CDR3 is CASSAGRGTWTEAFF. In nucleotides, the CDR3 is TGCGCCAGCAGTGCTGGAAGGGGGACGTGGACTGAAGCTTTCTTT.

This clonotype was observed many times. The chain's CDR3 is CASSQNDRGPDTQYF. In DNA, the CDR3 is TGTGCCAGCAGCCAAAACGACAGGGGCCCAGATACGCAGTATTTT. The chain carries TRBV3-1 and TRBJ2-3; 8 bases fit TRBD1. The germline V gene encodes CDR1 LGHDT and CDR2 YNNKEL (reference sequence). CDR3 length equals 15 residues. Trimming took 2 bases from V and 4 from J; bases not matched to a gene: 5.

This clonotype has a count of ten or more. The V call is TRBV11-2, the J call TRBJ2-3; D is possibly TRBD1 or TRBD2 (6 bases each). V was trimmed by 3 bases and J by 6 bases, leaving 16 bases between them. The CDR3 contains 15 residues. Germline values: CDR1 SGHAT, CDR2 FQNNGV. The CDR3 region has the DNA TGTGCCAGCAGCTTTTTTCTGGGGGGCCTGGATACGCAGTATTTT. Protein product: CASSFFLGGLDTQYF.

This clonotype was recorded at least ten times. The chain recombines TRBV4-1 with TRBJ1-2; TRBD1 might be the D (5 bases). The CDR3 runs to 13 residues. CDR1 is MGHRA and CDR2 is YSYEKL in the germline V gene. V lost 5 bases to trimming and J lost 2 bases, with 9 bases between them. CDR3 in amino acids: CASSEEGNYGYTF. In DNA, the CDR3 is TGCGCCAGCAGCGAGGAGGGGAACTATGGCTACACCTTC.

This clonotype has just a few counts. The chain combines TRBV18 with TRBJ2-1; D ambiguous. In germline, CDR1 is KGHSH, CDR2 LQKENI. The CDR3 has 13 residues. Trimming removed 0 bases at V and 5 bases at J, with 5 bases between. CDR3 sequence: CASSPPTNNEQFF. The DNA of the CDR3 is TGTGCCAGCTCACCACCTACAAACAATGAGCAGTTCTTC.